What follows are 20 T cell receptor beta chains derived from one specimen sequenced in a study of blood T cell repertoires in COVID-19. Here immunoSEQ multiplex PCR was the method, and the copy in TCRdb shows in-frame clones only, minus some. The profile covers 250,000 to 300,000 clones, with roughly 89% appearing a single time and approximately 1.8% taken by the ten largest. Sequencing input: PBMCs or T cells enriched from blood (not recorded which). These receptors originate from a woman in her fifties or sixties who had recovered from COVID-19.

This clone showed up just once. The chain links TRBV28 to TRBJ1-6, with D uncertain. CDR1 is MDHEN, CDR2 SYDVKM, per germline. This CDR3 contains 18 residues. V was clipped by 5 bases and J by 0 bases, with 17 bases between them. The CDR3 loop reads CASSTTTQSSSYNSPLHF. The CDR3 region has the DNA TGTGCCAGCAGTACTACGACCCAAAGTAGCTCCTATAATTCACCCCTCCACTTT.

CDR3 DNA: TGTGCCAGAAGGACAGGGGTGAACACTGAAGCTTTCTTT. As protein: CARRTGVNTEAFF. The rearrangement uses TRBV7-3 and TRBJ1-1, with TRBD1 matching 9 bases. The junction had 2 bases not matched to a gene; V was cut back by 9 bases and J by 0 bases. CDR1 is SGHTA, CDR2 FQGTGA, per germline. The CDR3 has 13 amino acids.

This clone was counted a single time. The rearrangement joins TRBV27 to TRBJ2-7; a possible D gene is TRBD2 (6 bases). The V end was cut by 2 bases, the J end by 2 bases, with 7 bases between. The CDR3 covers 13 residues. Germline assignment: CDR1 MNHEY and CDR2 SMNVEV (reference sequence). The CDR3 spells CASSLRLAYEQYF. In DNA form, the CDR3 reads TGTGCCAGCAGTTTAAGACTAGCCTACGAGCAGTACTTC.

This chain joins TRBV28 and TRBJ2-3; D possibly corresponds to TRBD2 (5 bases). The CDR3 covers 13 residues. The germline V gene has CDR1 MDHEN and CDR2 SYDVKM. V was shortened by 9 bases and J by 6 bases, with 16 bases between the two germline ends. DNA of the CDR3: TGTGCCAGTTGGAGGTTTCCGGGGGATACGCAGTATTTT. It specifies CASWRFPGDTQYF.

This chain joins TRBV10-3 and TRBJ2-7; 10 nucleotides align to TRBD1. CDR3 size: 15 residues. Germline values: CDR1 ENHRY, CDR2 SYGVKD. The V segment lost 2 bases and the J segment 3 bases; nucleotides outside the gene matches: 4. Here the CDR3 DNA reads TGTGCCATCAGTGAGAGGGGACAGGGGAGCTACGAGCAGTACTTC. This encodes CAISERGQGSYEQYF.

V is TRBV29-1 and J is TRBJ1-1; no clear D gene. Germline CDR1 and CDR2: SQVTM and ANQGSEA. Trimming removed 4 bases from V and 4 bases from J, with 10 bases in between. The CDR3 has 12 residues. The CDR3 coding sequence is TGCAGCGTTGTACAGACCGTCACTGAAGCTTTCTTT. Translated, it gives CSVVQTVTEAFF.

The chain carries TRBV27 and TRBJ1-4; D is ambiguous. Germline loops: CDR1 MNHEY, CDR2 SMNVEV (reference sequence). V was trimmed by 3 bases and J by 0 bases, leaving 20 bases between them. The CDR3 is made up of 19 amino acids. CDR3: CASSFPLADLRATNEKLFF. The CDR3 DNA sequence: TGTGCCAGCAGTTTCCCCCTGGCGGATCTACGTGCAACTAATGAAAAACTGTTTTTT. The full variable domain, completed using reference TRBV27 and TRBJ1-4, is EAQVTQNPRYLITVTGKKLTVTCSQNMNHEYMSWYRQDPGLGLRQIYYSMNVEVTDKGDVPEGYKVSRKEKRNFPLILESPSPNQTSLYFCASSFPLADLRATNEKLFFGSGTQLSVL.

In nucleotides, the CDR3 is TGTGCCTGGGGTGGGACAGCTGGACAGCCCCAGCATTTT. It yields the protein CAWGGTAGQPQHF. The genes are TRBV30 and TRBJ1-5; 7 bases fit TRBD1. Looked up from germline, CDR1 is GTSNPN and CDR2 is SVGIG (reference sequence). Germline trimming cut 5 bases from V and 7 bases from J; bases unmatched to any gene: 8. This CDR3 is 13 amino acids long.

This clone appeared once. The chain uses TRBV27 and TRBJ2-5; 8 bases are a match to TRBD2. V trimming: 1 base; J trimming: 1 base; junction bases outside the gene matches: 11. Germline CDR1 and CDR2: MNHEY and SMNVEV (reference sequence). The CDR3 is made up of 18 amino acids. This CDR3 is CASSLLGGSGSGQETQYF. The CDR3 DNA reads as TGTGCCAGCAGTTTATTGGGAGGAAGCGGGAGCGGCCAAGAGACCCAGTACTTC.

CDR3 in DNA: TGTGCCAGCAGCGTAGGGGCCTCCGGGGAGCTGTTTTTT. Translated: CASSVGASGELFF. V and J are TRBV9 and TRBJ2-2; D remains ambiguous. Trimming removed 0 bases from V and 6 bases from J, with 6 bases in between. The CDR3 contains 13 residues. Germline loops: CDR1 SGDLS, CDR2 YYNGEE.

The J gene is TRBJ2-2, the V gene TRBV19, with 7 nucleotides matching TRBD1. The CDR3 consists of 15 residues. Germline assignment: CDR1 LNHDA and CDR2 SQIVND (reference sequence). With 8 bases clipped from V and 0 bases from J, the junction kept 6 bases outside the gene matches. The CDR3 loop is CASSRDRANTGELFF. Here the CDR3 DNA reads TGTGCCAGTTCCCGGGACAGAGCGAACACCGGGGAGCTGTTTTTT. Full variable domain (outside the CDR3, taken from reference TRBV19 and TRBJ2-2): DGGITQSPKYLFRKEGQNVTLSCEQNLNHDAMYWYRQDPGQGLRLIYYSQIVNDFQKGDIAEGYSVSREKKESFPLTVTSAQKNPTAFYLCASSRDRANTGELFFGEGSRLTVL.

V is TRBV9 and J is TRBJ1-4; perhaps TRBD1 as D (5 bases). The V end was cut by 2 bases, the J end by 4 bases, with 9 bases between. Germline values: CDR1 SGDLS, CDR2 YYNGEE. There are 14 residues in the CDR3. The CDR3, as DNA: TGTGCCAGCAGCGTGACAGAATATAATGAAAAACTGTTTTTT. It translates to CASSVTEYNEKLFF.

The CDR3 DNA reads as TGTGCCAGCAGCGTAGATTGGGACAGGGCCACCGGGGAGCTGTTTTTT. It codes for CASSVDWDRATGELFF. The chain couples TRBV9 to TRBJ2-2; TRBD1 matches at 9 bases. CDR3 length: 16 residues. The trim removed 0 bases at V and 4 bases at J, leaving 4 bases unmatched. Per the germline V gene, CDR1 is SGDLS and CDR2 is YYNGEE.

Details on this clone: Other DNA sequences in the sample encode the same CDR3. The CDR3 bases are TGTGCCAGCAGTTTCTCAGGGAACTACGAGCAGTACTTC. Translated: CASSFSGNYEQYF. This chain joins TRBV28 and TRBJ2-7; D is possibly TRBD1 (5 bases). The V gene lost 3 bases and the J gene lost 3 bases, with 9 bases spanning the gap. This CDR3 comprises 13 residues. Germline CDR1 reads MDHEN; CDR2 reads SYDVKM.

The V gene is TRBV7-8, the J gene TRBJ1-1; the D gene is possibly TRBD1 (5 bases). The CDR3 is 15 residues long. Germline V gene sequence: CDR1 SGHVS, CDR2 FQNEAQ. V gave up 4 bases and J gave up 3 bases, with 15 bases separating them. Here the CDR3 DNA reads TGTGCCAGCAGCTCCTTATCAGGGACTCACACTGAAGCTTTCTTT. This encodes CASSSLSGTHTEAFF.

The gene calls are TRBV5-4 and TRBJ2-3; D is uncertain. The CDR3 loop spans 15 amino acids. CDR1 is SGHNT and CDR2 is YYREEE in the germline V gene (reference sequence). Between the trimmed V and J ends, which lost 4 bases and 2 bases, there was a span of 14 bases. The CDR3 sequence is CASSQTDTHTDTQYF. For the CDR3, the DNA is TGTGCCAGCAGCCAAACAGATACCCACACAGATACGCAGTATTTT.

This sequence joins TRBV2 and TRBJ1-4; D not resolved. Trimming took off 5 bases at V and 8 bases at J, with 15 bases between the two ends. Germline values: CDR1 SNHLY, CDR2 FYNNEI. This CDR3 contains 14 residues. For the CDR3, the DNA is TGTGCCAGCAGTCCGGCCCTGCCGGGGGAAAAACTGTTTTTT. Its protein is CASSPALPGEKLFF.

CDR3 in amino acids: CASSPAEGREQYF. DNA for the CDR3: TGTGCCAGCTCACCAGCTGAAGGGAGAGAGCAGTACTTC. The chain combines TRBV18 with TRBJ2-7; a possible D gene is TRBD2 (5 bases). Germline V lookup: CDR1 KGHSH, CDR2 LQKENI. V shed 2 bases and J shed 7 bases, with 12 bases lying between them. The CDR3 consists of 13 residues.

The chain has TRBV19 and TRBJ2-7, with 7 nucleotides matching TRBD1. Trimming removed 5 bases from V and 3 bases from J; junction bases left unmatched: 13. This CDR3 is 16 amino acids long. Per germline, CDR1 LNHDA and CDR2 SQIVND (reference sequence). This CDR3 is CASSALQGSTVYEQYF. The CDR3 DNA sequence: TGTGCCAGTAGTGCCTTACAGGGGTCTACGGTCTACGAGCAGTACTTC.

V and J are TRBV18 and TRBJ1-4; 7 bases match TRBD1. In germline, CDR1 is KGHSH, CDR2 LQKENI. V lost 6 bases, J lost 8 bases, and 6 bases stayed unmatched. CDR3 length: 13 amino acids. The CDR3 DNA is TGTGCCAGCTCCCCCTGGACAGGCGAAAAACTGTTTTTT. It translates to CASSPWTGEKLFF.